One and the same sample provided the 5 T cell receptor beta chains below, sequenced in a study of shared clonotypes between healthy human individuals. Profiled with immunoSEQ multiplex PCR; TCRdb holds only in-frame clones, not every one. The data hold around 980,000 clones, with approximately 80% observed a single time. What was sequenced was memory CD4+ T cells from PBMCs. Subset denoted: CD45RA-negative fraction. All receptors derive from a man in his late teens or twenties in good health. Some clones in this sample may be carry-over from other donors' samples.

The CDR3 sequence: CASSYSNRGFYEQYF. CDR3 in DNA: TGTGCCAGCAGTTACTCGAACAGGGGATTCTACGAGCAGTACTTC. The J gene is TRBJ2-7, the V gene TRBV6-5; 7 nucleotides agree with TRBD1. Germline V CDR1 and CDR2: MNHEY, SVGAGI. With V trimmed by 0 bases and J by 3 bases, 5 bases remained unmatched. CDR3 size: 15 residues.

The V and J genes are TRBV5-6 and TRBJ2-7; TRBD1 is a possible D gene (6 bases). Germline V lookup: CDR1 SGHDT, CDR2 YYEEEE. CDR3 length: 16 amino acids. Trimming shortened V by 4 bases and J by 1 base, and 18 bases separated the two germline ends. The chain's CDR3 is CASSRIFGDKSYEQYF. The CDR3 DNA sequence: TGTGCCAGCAGCCGGATCTTTGGGGACAAGTCCTACGAGCAGTACTTC.

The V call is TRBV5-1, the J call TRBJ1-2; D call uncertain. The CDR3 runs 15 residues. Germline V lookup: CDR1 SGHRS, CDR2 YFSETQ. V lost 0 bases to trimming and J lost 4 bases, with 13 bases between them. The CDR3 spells CASSLGGDIRYGYTF. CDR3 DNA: TGCGCCAGCAGCTTGGGGGGAGACATACGCTATGGCTACACCTTC. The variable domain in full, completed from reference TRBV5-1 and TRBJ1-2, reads KAGVTQTPRYLIKTRGQQVTLSCSPISGHRSVSWYQQTPGQGLQFLFEYFSETQRNKGNFPGRFSGRQFSNSRSEMNVSTLELGDSALYLCASSLGGDIRYGYTFGSGTRLTVV.

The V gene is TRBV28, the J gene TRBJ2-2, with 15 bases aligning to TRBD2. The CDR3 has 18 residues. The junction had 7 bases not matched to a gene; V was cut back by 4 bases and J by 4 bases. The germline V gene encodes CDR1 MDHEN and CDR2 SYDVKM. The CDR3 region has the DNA TGTGCCAGCAGTTCAATGGGACTAGCGGGAGGAGTCACCGGGGAGCTGTTTTTT. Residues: CASSSMGLAGGVTGELFF.

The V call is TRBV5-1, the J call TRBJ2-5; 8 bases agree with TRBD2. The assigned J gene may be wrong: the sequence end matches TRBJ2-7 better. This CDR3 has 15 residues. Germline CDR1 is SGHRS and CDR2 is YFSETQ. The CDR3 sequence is CASSPLAGNSYEQYF. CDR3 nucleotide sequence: TGCGCCAGCAGCCCCTTAGCGGGAAACTCCTACGAGCAGTACTTC.